This T cell receptor (beta chain) appears in the sequencing data of a study of blood T cell repertoires in COVID-19. Study summary: There were acute and convalescent COVID-19 samples, and they came from the United States, Italy and Spain. Sources were T cells, B-cell-depleted T cells, or PBMCs; the material itself was cDNA or gDNA.

In the source study's methods: Amplification of reference gene primers was used by the study to estimate nucleated cell counts. The protocol was immunoSEQ multiplex PCR, while the TCRdb copy is restricted to in-frame clones and leaves out a portion. That table is the source of V, J and clone size, and D and trimming were worked out from the DNA. The table has approximately 70,000 clones, more than 85% seen once. The V gene end was trimmed by 1 base and the J gene end by 2 bases; junction bases not matched to a gene: 2. The germline gives CDR1 LGHDT, CDR2 YNNKEL (reference sequence). The CDR3 runs to 15 residues.

Material for sequencing was peripheral blood. V gene TRBV3-1 (or the pseudogene TRBV3-2) combines with J gene TRBJ2-7, with 10 nucleotides matching TRBD2. The clonotype was recovered from a man between 65 and 85 years old with active COVID-19. The CDR3 nucleotides are TGTGCCAGCAGCCAAGGGCTAGCGGGAGCCTACGAGCAGTACTTC. Translation: CASSQGLAGAYEQYF.